The 14 T cell receptor beta chains given below trace back to one sample, sequenced in a study of T cells in Graves' hyperthyroidism and ophthalmopathy. TCR beta CDR3 region amplification was performed from RNA transcripts. A first-round RT-PCR of the TCR CDR3 used the HTBI primer set. TCRdb reprocessed the multiplex PCR reads with MiXCR, giving one entry per CDR3 protein. Of roughly 740,000 distinct CDR3 sequences in the sample, about 17% were seen once. The sequencing sample was made of blood. These receptors came from a man between 18 and 35 years old with Graves' hyperthyroidism.

At least ten counts were recorded for this clonotype. The rearrangement joins TRBV28 to TRBJ2-1, with 8 bases aligning to TRBD1. CDR3 length equals 15 residues. Trimming cost V 4 bases and J 6 bases; bases outside gene matches: 8. In germline, CDR1 is MDHEN, CDR2 SYDVKM. The CDR3 sequence: CASSYPRGPGNEQFF. CDR3 nucleotide sequence: TGTGCCAGCAGTTACCCCAGGGGGCCCGGCAATGAGCAGTTCTTC. The whole variable domain, filled in from reference TRBV28 and TRBJ2-1, reads DVKVTQSSRYLVKRTGEKVFLECVQDMDHENMFWYRQDPGLGLRLIYFSYDVKMKEKGDIPEGYSVSREKKERFSLILESASTNQTSMYLCASSYPRGPGNEQFFGPGTRLTVL.

This chain joins TRBV29-1 and TRBJ1-4; D remains unclear. V shed 7 bases and J shed 11 bases, with 14 bases lying between them. CDR1 is SQVTM and CDR2 is ANQGSEA in the germline V gene. CDR3 length: 11 residues. The CDR3, as DNA: TGCAGCGCCCTCTCAGACTCCAAACTGTTTTTT. This encodes CSALSDSKLFF.

The chain couples TRBV9 to TRBJ1-5; D is perhaps TRBD1 (5 bases). CDR1 and CDR2 from the germline V gene are SGDLS and YYNGEE. The CDR3 extends over 14 amino acids. The V end was cut by 3 bases, the J end by 3 bases, with 10 bases between. CDR3 protein: CASSGSGLNQPQHF. The CDR3 DNA sequence: TGTGCCAGCAGCGGTTCGGGGCTCAATCAGCCCCAGCATTTT. The variable domain in full, completed from reference TRBV9 and TRBJ1-5, reads DSGVTQTPKHLITATGQRVTLRCSPRSGDLSVYWYQQSLDQGLQFLIQYYNGEERAKGNILERFSAQQFPDLHSELNLSSLELGDSALYFCASSGSGLNQPQHFGDGTRLSIL.

This clonotype showed up many times. The chain recombines TRBV6-6 with TRBJ2-5; 10 nucleotides match TRBD2. The CDR3 sequence is 15 residues long. Germline trimming cut 0 bases from V and 4 bases from J; bases unmatched to any gene: 2. The germline V gene has CDR1 MNHNY and CDR2 SVGAGI (reference sequence). The CDR3 here is CASSYSWTSGETQYF. CDR3 nucleotide sequence: TGTGCCAGCAGTTACTCGTGGACTAGCGGAGAGACCCAGTACTTC.

The chain employs TRBV12-3 or TRBV12-4 and TRBJ2-1, with D possibly TRBD2 on 6 matching bases. Between the trimmed V and J ends, which lost 5 bases and 6 bases, there was a span of 20 bases. This CDR3 has 16 amino acids. The CDR3 protein is CASSPPVGGLPNEQFF. The CDR3 DNA is TGTGCCAGCAGTCCCCCAGTCGGAGGGCTACCCAATGAGCAGTTCTTC.

This clonotype has just a few counts. The V gene is TRBV28, the J gene TRBJ1-1; D is ambiguous. Trimming left V 6 bases short and J 5 bases short, with 13 bases between. This CDR3 has 13 residues. Germline CDR1 MDHEN, CDR2 SYDVKM. CDR3 coding DNA: TGTGCCAGCAGGAACCTATTAGGGACTGAAGCTTTCTTT. Encoded protein: CASRNLLGTEAFF.

The chain couples TRBV12-3 or TRBV12-4 to TRBJ2-3; D is undetermined. V was clipped by 3 bases and J by 8 bases, with 15 bases between them. This CDR3 region has 14 residues. The CDR3: CASSFRGFDGTQYF. DNA for the CDR3: TGTGCCAGCAGTTTCAGAGGATTTGATGGTACGCAGTATTTT.

This clonotype occurred a few times. CDR3 region: CASSAHNEQFF. In DNA, the CDR3 is TGTGCCAGCAGCGCCCATAATGAGCAGTTCTTC. The chain couples TRBV7-9 to TRBJ2-1; D gene uncertain. CDR3 length: 11 residues. In germline, CDR1 is SEHNR, CDR2 FQNEAQ (reference sequence). Trimming stripped 5 bases from V and 7 bases from J, with 6 bases between.

This clonotype occurred a few times. This chain connects TRBV29-1 to TRBJ2-5, with TRBD1 matching 9 bases. V was pared by 2 bases and J by 4 bases, with 11 bases of the junction left unmatched. From germline, CDR1 is SQVTM and CDR2 ANQGSEA. This CDR3 is built from 16 residues. This chain's CDR3 is CSVEKGQGAGPETQYF. CDR3 DNA: TGCAGCGTTGAAAAGGGACAGGGTGCGGGACCAGAGACCCAGTACTTC.

This clonotype has at least ten counts. This chain joins TRBV28 and TRBJ2-3; 9 nucleotides agree with TRBD2. The CDR3 runs to 17 residues. The V segment lost 8 bases and the J segment 1 base; nucleotides outside the gene matches: 13. Per the germline V gene, CDR1 is MDHEN and CDR2 is SYDVKM. The CDR3 nucleotides read TGTGCCAGCCCCCCCCCCGACCGGACTAGCGGCACAGATACGCAGTATTTT. This codes for CASPPPDRTSGTDTQYF.

This clonotype was seen at least ten times. The V call is TRBV12-3 or TRBV12-4, the J call TRBJ2-1; 11 bases align to TRBD2. This CDR3 is 14 amino acids long. The V segment lost 9 bases and the J segment 6 bases; nucleotides outside the gene matches: 7. The CDR3 sequence: CASRVAGGANEQFF. For the CDR3, the DNA is TGTGCCAGTCGAGTAGCGGGAGGGGCCAATGAGCAGTTCTTC.

This clonotype was recorded at least ten times. The chain uses TRBV12-3 or TRBV12-4 and TRBJ1-1; tentatively, D is TRBD1 (5 bases). The CDR3 is 12 residues long. The ends were cut back, 6 bases at V and 6 bases at J, with 11 bases in the middle. CDR3 amino acids: CASSPGWPEAFF. The CDR3 DNA follows: TGTGCCAGCAGCCCAGGGTGGCCTGAAGCTTTCTTT.

This clonotype was picked up many times. The chain uses TRBV28 and TRBJ2-1, with 7 bases fitting TRBD2. The CDR3 contains 14 residues. Trimming removed 8 bases from V and 2 bases from J; junction bases left unmatched: 6. From germline, CDR1 is MDHEN and CDR2 SYDVKM. This CDR3 is CASVSGTPYNEQFF. CDR3 coding DNA: TGTGCCAGCGTGAGCGGGACCCCCTACAATGAGCAGTTCTTC.

This clonotype was counted at least ten times. J is TRBJ2-5 and V is TRBV12-3 or TRBV12-4; 8 nucleotides match TRBD2. Germline trimming cut 1 base from V and 9 bases from J; bases unmatched to any gene: 10. CDR3 length equals 15 residues. The CDR3 nucleotides are TGTGCCAGCAGTTTAGAACTAGCGGTGGCAGGGGCCCAGTACTTC. It translates to CASSLELAVAGAQYF.